These 7 T cell receptor beta chains originate from one sample sequenced in a study of immune evolution from preneoplasia to lung adenocarcinoma. The protocol was immunoSEQ multiplex PCR, while the TCRdb copy is restricted to in-frame clones and leaves out a portion. The sample consists of some 4,900 clones, about four fifths of them appearing once. Sequenced sample: FFPE normal lung tissue adjacent to the tumor. The receptors were gathered from a person between 45 and 75 years old with lung adenocarcinoma.

This sequence joins TRBV5-1 and TRBJ2-5; possible D gene TRBD1, 6 bases. This CDR3 contains 14 residues. V lost 3 bases and J 5 bases, leaving 14 bases between the germline ends. Germline CDR1 and CDR2: SGHRS and YFSETQ. Written as DNA, the CDR3 is TGCGCCAGCAGCTCGGTTGGGGGCTGGGAGACCCAGTACTTC. It yields the protein CASSSVGGWETQYF.

The chain employs TRBV5-4 and TRBJ1-2; D possibly corresponds to TRBD1 (5 bases). V lost 4 bases, J lost 3 bases, and 16 bases lay in between. The germline CDR1 and CDR2 sequences are SGHNT and YYREEE (reference sequence). There are 15 residues in the CDR3. This CDR3 is CASSPEGSGDYGYTF. CDR3 DNA: TGTGCCAGCAGCCCGGAAGGGTCGGGGGACTATGGCTACACCTTC.

The V and J genes are TRBV28 and TRBJ2-7; 8 bases line up with TRBD2. J was trimmed by 4 bases and V by 6 bases; bases with no gene match: 11. CDR1 MDHEN and CDR2 SYDVKM come from the germline V gene. This CDR3 has 15 residues. The CDR3 loop is CASRQSRGGIYEQYF. In nucleotides, the CDR3 is TGTGCCAGCAGACAGTCCCGGGGGGGGATTTACGAGCAGTACTTC.

CDR3 region: CASRPYGAQIYEQYF. The DNA for the CDR3 is TGTGCCAGCAGGCCCTATGGAGCCCAAATCTACGAGCAGTACTTC. The chain links TRBV6-5 to TRBJ2-7; D remains ambiguous. The CDR3 is 15 amino acids. The V gene's germline CDR1 is MNHEY and CDR2 SVGAGI. V dropped 6 bases and J dropped 3 bases, with 18 bases sitting between them.

The chain links TRBV27 to TRBJ1-1; 8 bases are a match to TRBD1. This CDR3 has 15 residues. Trimming took 5 bases from V and 6 from J; bases not matched to a gene: 11. Germline CDR1 and CDR2: MNHEY and SMNVEV (reference sequence). The CDR3 DNA follows: TGTGCCAGCAGTACTGAGACAGGGGAGAGAGCTGAAGCTTTCTTT. Translation gives CASSTETGERAEAFF.

The chain is built from TRBV29-1 and TRBJ2-5; no clear D gene. The CDR3 spans 14 residues. V was cut by 0 bases and J by 0 bases, with 8 bases left in between. CDR1 and CDR2 (germline): SQVTM, ANQGSEA. DNA for the CDR3: TGCAGCGTTGAAGATCGCCAGTACCAAGAGACCCAGTACTTC. Protein: CSVEDRQYQETQYF.

The J gene is TRBJ2-1, the V gene TRBV29-1; 9 bases are shared with TRBD2. Germline V lookup: CDR1 SQVTM, CDR2 ANQGSEA. There are 15 residues in the CDR3. The V gene end was trimmed by 0 bases and the J gene end by 5 bases; junction bases not matched to a gene: 5. This CDR3 reads CSVEDPRLADNEQFF. The CDR3, as DNA: TGCAGCGTTGAAGACCCCAGACTAGCGGACAATGAGCAGTTCTTC.